This T cell receptor (beta chain) originates from a study of T cells in Graves' hyperthyroidism and ophthalmopathy (dated by TCRdb to between 2018 and 2021). Notes on the research overall: Peripheral blood samples were taken at initial diagnosis, before any treatment was given. The paper reports TCR Vbeta CDR3 sequencing of over 130 peripheral blood samples: around 41 ophthalmopathy, about 75 hyperthyroidism and 17 progressor patients. The roughly 100 discovery patients were randomly divided into training and test sets at a 7:3 ratio. An independent validation cohort of about 20 hyperthyroidism patients and 17 patients who later progressed to ophthalmopathy tested prospective prediction of ophthalmopathy. Thyroid tissue and blood T-cell repertoires from more than five Graves' hyperthyroidism patients were also compared in the study. To identify distinguishing TCR V-J signatures, a discovery cohort of 95 to 100 patients was used, comprising 40 to 45 with Graves' ophthalmopathy and some 57 with stable Graves' hyperthyroidism. After blood sampling, hyperthyroidism patients were treated with methimazole at a starting dose of 30 mg daily, and ophthalmopathy patients were treated with high-dose intravenous methylprednisolone.

In its sample, this clonotype was seen a few times. Its antigen is not yet known. Base qualities are not at hand, and no much larger clone is one base apart. What the study reported, not specific to this receptor: Blood samples also contained most of the expanded thyroid clonotypes (frequency above 0.001), which suggests that blood repertoires may reflect thyroid immune responses. In validation, the model predicted progression to ophthalmopathy a median of roughly 6.1 months before onset, with approximately 70% sensitivity and just under 75% specificity. No statistical method was used to set the sample size in advance, and investigators knew the group allocation. A model built on a 13 V-J signature distinguished ophthalmopathy from stable hyperthyroidism, reaching approximately 89% sensitivity and around 82% specificity in cross-validation and 80%/75% in testing.

Stable Graves' hyperthyroidism was defined as the absence of progression to ophthalmopathy over 18 months of follow-up. Hyperthyroidism patients were newly diagnosed, with disease duration under 2 months, and aged 18 to 65 years. Exclusion was applied to patients with uncontrolled infections, other autoimmune diseases, pregnancy or lactation. Diagnoses were established on the basis of clinical symptoms, serum thyroxine and TRAb, thyroid ultrasound, and orbital computed tomography. Ficoll-Paque density gradient centrifugation was used to isolate PBMCs from approximately 10 ml of fresh peripheral blood. Total RNA was extracted with Trizol reagent, and quality was checked on an Agilent 2100 Bioanalyzer. The TCR beta CDR3 regions were amplified from the RNA transcripts. The TCR CDR3 was subjected to a first round of RT-PCR using the HTBI primer set and the Qiagen OneStep RT-PCR kit. The libraries were constructed in a second round of multiplex PCR and then size-selected and purified. The libraries were sequenced on an Illumina HiSeq2000 using paired-end 100 bp reads. The original pipeline was this. Raw data were processed with SOAPnuke, discarding reads with adapters, uncalled bases, mean Phred below 15, or no exact constant-primer or identifier match. High-quality paired reads were merged using COPE v1.2.5, and each unique nucleotide sequence was defined as a clonotype. MiTCR v1.1 was used to align clonotypes to the IMGT TRBV, TRBD and TRBJ reference segments. Analysis was restricted to V-J combinations with a frequency above 0.0001, which covered 99.2% of repertoires. The TCS score was defined as F50 (clonal expansion) divided by E x V (chaos), with BLOSUM62-based TCRdist calculated between CDR3 peptides within each V-J. Welch's t-statistics and random forest reduced just over 500 V-J features to roughly 13, which were used in a naive Bayes classifier (R e1071). TCRdb trimmed public reads at Q25 via fastp, called clones via MiXCR and kept in-frame beta chains. One record per CDR3 amino acid sequence lists the most common genes and DNA. The V and J calls and clone size are TCRdb's, not the authors'. The sample contains roughly 330,000 distinct CDR3 sequences, around 17% of them found a single time. The ten largest account for around 34% of the sample.

Its CDR3 holds 13 amino acids, cysteine through phenylalanine. The sequence is cut down to CDR3 DNA, 39 bases in frame from base 1. CDR1 and CDR2 were assigned from the germline V gene as SQVTM and ANQGSEA. V and J lose 7 bases and 2 bases, and a span of 15 bases separates them. The V gene is TRBV29-1 and the J gene is TRBJ2-7; the D gene cannot be resolved beyond TRBD1 or TRBD2, each matching 6 bases. Source material: blood. This clonotype was sampled from a man aged 25-45 years with Graves' hyperthyroidism. The CDR3 protein sequence reads: CSALNRGPYEQYF. In nucleotide form, the sequence is TGCAGCGCACTAAACCGGGGGCCCTACGAGCAGTACTTC.